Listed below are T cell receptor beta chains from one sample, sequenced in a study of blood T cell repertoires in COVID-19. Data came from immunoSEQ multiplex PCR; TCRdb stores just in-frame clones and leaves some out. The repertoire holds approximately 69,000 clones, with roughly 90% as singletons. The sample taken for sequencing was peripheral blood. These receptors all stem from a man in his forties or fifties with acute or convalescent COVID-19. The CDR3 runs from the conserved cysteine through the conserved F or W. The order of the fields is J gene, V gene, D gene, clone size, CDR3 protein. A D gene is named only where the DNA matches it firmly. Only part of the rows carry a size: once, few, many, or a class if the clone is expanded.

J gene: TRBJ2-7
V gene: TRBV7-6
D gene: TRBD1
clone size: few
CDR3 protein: CASSFSTSGQDYEQYF

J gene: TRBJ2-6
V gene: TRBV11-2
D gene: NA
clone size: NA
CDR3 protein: CASSSQKINVLTF

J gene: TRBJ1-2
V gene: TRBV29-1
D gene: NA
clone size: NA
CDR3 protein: CSVEGGAGGYTF

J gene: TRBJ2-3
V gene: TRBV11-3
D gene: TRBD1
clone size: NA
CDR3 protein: CASSQGTGVGGGPSDTQYF

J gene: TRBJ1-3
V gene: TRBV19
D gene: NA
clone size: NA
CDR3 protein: CASSTQASYISGNTIYF

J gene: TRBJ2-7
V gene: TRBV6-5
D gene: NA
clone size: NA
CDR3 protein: CASSYSSGSPYEQYF

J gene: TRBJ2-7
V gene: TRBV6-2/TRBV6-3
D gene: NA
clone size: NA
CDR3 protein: CASSYTTDEQYF

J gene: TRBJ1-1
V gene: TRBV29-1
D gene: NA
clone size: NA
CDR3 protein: CSVLRAAEAFF

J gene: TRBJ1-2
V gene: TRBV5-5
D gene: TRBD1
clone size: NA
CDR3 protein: CASSLNRGNYGYTF

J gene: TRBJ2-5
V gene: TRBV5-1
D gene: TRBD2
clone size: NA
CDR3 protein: CASSLMTSGVTQETQYF

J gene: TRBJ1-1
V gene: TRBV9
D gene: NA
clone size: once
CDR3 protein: CASSPDISLNTEAFF

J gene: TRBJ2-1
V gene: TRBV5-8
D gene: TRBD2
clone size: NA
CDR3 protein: CASSWAPGGAYNEQFF

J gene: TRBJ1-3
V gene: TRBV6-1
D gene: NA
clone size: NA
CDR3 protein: CASSEARGATGNTIYF

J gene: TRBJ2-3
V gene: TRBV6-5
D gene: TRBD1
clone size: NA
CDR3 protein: CASSSRQGWTDTQYF

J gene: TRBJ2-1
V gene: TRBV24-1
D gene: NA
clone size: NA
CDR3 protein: CATRGAGNEQFF

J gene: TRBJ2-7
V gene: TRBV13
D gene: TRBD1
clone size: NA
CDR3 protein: CASSLVSDRGLEQYF

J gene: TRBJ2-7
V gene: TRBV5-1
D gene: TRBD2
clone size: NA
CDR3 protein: CASSLDGGGAYEQYF

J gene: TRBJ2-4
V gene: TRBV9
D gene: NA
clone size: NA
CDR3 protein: CASSPTGVRAADIQYF

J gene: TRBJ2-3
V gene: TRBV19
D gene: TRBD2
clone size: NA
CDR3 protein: CASSASSGSTDTQYF

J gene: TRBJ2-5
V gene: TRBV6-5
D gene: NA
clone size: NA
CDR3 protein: CASSSRPGETQYF

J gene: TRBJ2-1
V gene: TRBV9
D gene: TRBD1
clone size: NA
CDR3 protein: CASSPRTGRGNEQFF

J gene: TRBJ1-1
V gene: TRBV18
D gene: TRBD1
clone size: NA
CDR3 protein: CASSPIQGGSDTEAFF

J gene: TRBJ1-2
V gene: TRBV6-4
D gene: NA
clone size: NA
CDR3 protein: CASSDGKGNYGYTF

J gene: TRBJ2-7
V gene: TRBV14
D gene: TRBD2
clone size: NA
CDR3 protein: CASSRGLTDEQYF

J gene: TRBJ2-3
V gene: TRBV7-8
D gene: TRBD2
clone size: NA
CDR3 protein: CASSKLAGVTDTQYF

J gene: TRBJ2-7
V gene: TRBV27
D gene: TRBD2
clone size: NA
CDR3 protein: CASRISGGQVYEQYF

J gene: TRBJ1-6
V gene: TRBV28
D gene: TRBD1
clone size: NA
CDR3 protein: CASSLFNRGNSPLHF

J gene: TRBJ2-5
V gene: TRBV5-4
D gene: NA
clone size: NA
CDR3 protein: CASSPRGSNQETQYF

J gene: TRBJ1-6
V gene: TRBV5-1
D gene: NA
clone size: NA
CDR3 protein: CASSWGDSDSPLHF

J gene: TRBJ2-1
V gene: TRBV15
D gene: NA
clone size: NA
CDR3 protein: CATSRDRGAGPYEQFF

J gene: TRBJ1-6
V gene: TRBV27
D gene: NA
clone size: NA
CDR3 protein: CASSLVGSPLHF

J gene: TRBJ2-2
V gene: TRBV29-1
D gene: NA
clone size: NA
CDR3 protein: CSVGPGDTGELFF

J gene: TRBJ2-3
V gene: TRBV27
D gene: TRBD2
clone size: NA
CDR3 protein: CASRDGTSGPDTQYF

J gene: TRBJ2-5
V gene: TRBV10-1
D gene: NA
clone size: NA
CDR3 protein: CASSGGTPGETQYF